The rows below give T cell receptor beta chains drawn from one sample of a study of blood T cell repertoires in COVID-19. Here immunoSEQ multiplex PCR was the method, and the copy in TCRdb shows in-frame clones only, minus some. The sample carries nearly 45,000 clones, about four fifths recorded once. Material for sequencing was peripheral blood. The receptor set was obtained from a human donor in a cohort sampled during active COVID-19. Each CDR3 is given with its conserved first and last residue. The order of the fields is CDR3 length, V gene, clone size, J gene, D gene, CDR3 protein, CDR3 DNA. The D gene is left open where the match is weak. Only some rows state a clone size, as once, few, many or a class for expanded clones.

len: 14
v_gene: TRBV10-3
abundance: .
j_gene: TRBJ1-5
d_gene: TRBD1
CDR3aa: CAIGRQGANQPQHF
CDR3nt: TGTGCCATCGGGCGACAGGGGGCGAATCAGCCCCAGCATTTT

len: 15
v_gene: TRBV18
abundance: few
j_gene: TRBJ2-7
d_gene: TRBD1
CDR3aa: CASSEAATGEYEQYF
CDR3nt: TGTGCCAGCTCAGAGGCCGCGACAGGGGAATACGAGCAGTACTTC

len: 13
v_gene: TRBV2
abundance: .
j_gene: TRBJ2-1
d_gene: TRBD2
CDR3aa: CASSRLADNEQFF
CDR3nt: TGTGCCAGCAGTCGACTAGCGGACAATGAGCAGTTCTTC

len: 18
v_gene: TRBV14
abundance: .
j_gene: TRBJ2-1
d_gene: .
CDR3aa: CASSQFELGTRPMDEQFF
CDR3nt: TGTGCCAGCAGCCAATTTGAACTCGGGACTCGGCCGATGGATGAGCAGTTCTTC

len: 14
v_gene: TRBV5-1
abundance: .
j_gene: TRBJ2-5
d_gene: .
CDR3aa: CASSLAPSQETQYF
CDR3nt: TGCGCCAGCAGCTTGGCGCCTAGCCAAGAGACCCAGTACTTC

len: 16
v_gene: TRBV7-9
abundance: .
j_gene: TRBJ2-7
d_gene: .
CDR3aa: CASSLSQARSSYEQYF
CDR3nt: TGTGCCAGCAGCTTATCTCAAGCACGAAGCTCCTACGAGCAGTACTTC

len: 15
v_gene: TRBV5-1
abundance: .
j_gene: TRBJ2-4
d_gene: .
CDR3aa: CASSLGGGLGNIQYF
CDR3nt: TGCGCCAGCAGCTTGGGCGGGGGCCTTGGGAACATTCAGTACTTC

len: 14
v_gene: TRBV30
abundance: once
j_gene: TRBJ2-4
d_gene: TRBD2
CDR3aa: CAWRGWEGLNIQYF
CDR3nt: TGTGCCTGGAGAGGGTGGGAGGGCCTGAACATTCAGTACTTC

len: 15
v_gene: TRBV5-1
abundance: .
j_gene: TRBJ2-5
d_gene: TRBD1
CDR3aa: CASSSNQGEGETQYF
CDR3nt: TGCGCCAGCAGCAGCAACCAGGGGGAAGGAGAGACCCAGTACTTC

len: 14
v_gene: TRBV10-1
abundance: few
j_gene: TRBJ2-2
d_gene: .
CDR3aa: CASSEDGATGELFF
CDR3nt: TGCGCCAGCAGTGAGGACGGAGCGACCGGGGAGCTGTTTTTT

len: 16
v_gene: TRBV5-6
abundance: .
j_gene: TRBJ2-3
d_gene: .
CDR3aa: CASSSLTRRSTDTQYF
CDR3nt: TGTGCCAGCAGCTCACTAACTAGGCGTAGCACAGATACGCAGTATTTT

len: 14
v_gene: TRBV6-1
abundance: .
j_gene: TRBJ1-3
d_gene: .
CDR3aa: CASSEQGSGNTIYF
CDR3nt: TGTGCCAGCAGTGAACAGGGCTCTGGAAACACCATATATTTT

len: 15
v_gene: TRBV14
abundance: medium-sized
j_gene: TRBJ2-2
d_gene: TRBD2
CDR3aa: CASSRLAGGSGELFF
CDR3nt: TGTGCCAGCAGCCGCCTAGCGGGAGGTTCCGGGGAGCTGTTTTTT

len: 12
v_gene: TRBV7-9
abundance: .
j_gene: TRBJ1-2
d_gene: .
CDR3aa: CASSFGNYGYTF
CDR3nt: TGTGCCAGCAGCTTCGGTAACTATGGCTACACCTTC

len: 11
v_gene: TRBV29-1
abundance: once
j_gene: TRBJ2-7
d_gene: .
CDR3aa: CSVGRDYEQYF
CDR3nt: TGCAGCGTTGGTCGGGACTACGAGCAGTACTTC

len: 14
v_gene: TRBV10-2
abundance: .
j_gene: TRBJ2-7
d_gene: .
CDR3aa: CASSESGLSYEQYF
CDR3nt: TGCGCCAGCAGTGAGTCGGGACTGTCCTACGAGCAGTACTTC

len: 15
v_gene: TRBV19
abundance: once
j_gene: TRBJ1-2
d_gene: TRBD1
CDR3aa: CASSMGQGYDYGYTF
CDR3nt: TGTGCCAGTAGTATGGGACAGGGGTATGACTATGGCTACACCTTC

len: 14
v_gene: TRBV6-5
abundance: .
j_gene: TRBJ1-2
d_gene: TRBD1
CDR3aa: CASSLGQDEAGYTF
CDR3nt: TGTGCCAGCAGTCTAGGACAGGACGAAGCGGGCTACACCTTC

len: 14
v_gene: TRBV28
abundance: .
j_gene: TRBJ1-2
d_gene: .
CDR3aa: CASSRVGPNYGYTF
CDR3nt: TGTGCCAGCAGCCGGGTCGGCCCTAACTATGGCTACACCTTC

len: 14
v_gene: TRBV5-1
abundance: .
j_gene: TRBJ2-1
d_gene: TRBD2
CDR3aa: CASSSRTSGNEQFF
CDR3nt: TGCGCCAGCAGCTCTAGGACTAGCGGCAATGAGCAGTTCTTC

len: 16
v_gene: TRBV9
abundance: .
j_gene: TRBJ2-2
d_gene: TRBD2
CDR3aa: CASSVEGGRNTGELFF
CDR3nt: TGTGCCAGCAGCGTAGAAGGCGGGAGAAACACCGGGGAGCTGTTTTTT

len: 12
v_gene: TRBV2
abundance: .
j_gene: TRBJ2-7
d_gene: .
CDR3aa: CASGRDVYEQYF
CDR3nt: TGTGCCAGCGGGCGGGACGTCTACGAGCAGTACTTC

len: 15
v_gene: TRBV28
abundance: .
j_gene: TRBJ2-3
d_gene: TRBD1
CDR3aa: CASRSPGQGRGTQYF
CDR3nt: TGTGCCAGCAGATCACCGGGACAGGGAAGGGGTACGCAGTATTTT

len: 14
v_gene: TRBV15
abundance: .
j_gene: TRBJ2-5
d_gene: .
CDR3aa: CATSRRTLQETQYF
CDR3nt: TGTGCCACCAGCAGGCGGACTTTACAAGAGACCCAGTACTTC

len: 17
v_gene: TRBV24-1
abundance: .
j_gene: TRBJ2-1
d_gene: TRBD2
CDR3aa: CATSDPGLAGAYNEQFF
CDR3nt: TGTGCCACCAGTGACCCGGGACTAGCGGGAGCATACAATGAGCAGTTCTTC

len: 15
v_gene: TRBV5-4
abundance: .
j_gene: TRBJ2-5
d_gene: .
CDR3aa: CASSLRQGAGETQYF
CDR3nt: TGTGCCAGCAGTCTCCGGCAGGGCGCCGGGGAGACCCAGTACTTC

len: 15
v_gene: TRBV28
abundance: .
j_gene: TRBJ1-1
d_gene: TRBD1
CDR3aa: CASSASRGANTEAFF
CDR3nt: TGTGCCAGCAGTGCATCCAGGGGGGCGAACACTGAAGCTTTCTTT

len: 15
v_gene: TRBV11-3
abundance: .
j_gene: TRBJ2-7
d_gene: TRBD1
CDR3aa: CASSLVGRGYDEQYF
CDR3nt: TGTGCCAGCAGCTTAGTGGGCAGGGGGTACGACGAGCAGTACTTC

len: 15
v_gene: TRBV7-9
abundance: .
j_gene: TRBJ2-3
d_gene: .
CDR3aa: CASTLGQSFTDTQYF
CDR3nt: TGTGCCAGCACCTTAGGACAGTCTTTCACAGATACGCAGTATTTT

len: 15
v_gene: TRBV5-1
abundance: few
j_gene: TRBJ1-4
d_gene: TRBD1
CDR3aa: CASSIKTGNLEKLFF
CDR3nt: TGCGCCAGCAGCATAAAGACAGGGAACCTAGAAAAACTGTTTTTT

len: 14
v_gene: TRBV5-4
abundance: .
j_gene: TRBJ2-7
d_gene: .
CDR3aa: CASTLMEGGDEQYF
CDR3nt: TGTGCCAGCACCCTGATGGAGGGTGGCGACGAGCAGTACTTC

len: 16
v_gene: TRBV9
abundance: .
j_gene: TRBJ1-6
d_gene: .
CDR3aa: CASSVEAGALNSPLHF
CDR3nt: TGTGCCAGCAGCGTAGAGGCAGGGGCTCTTAATTCACCCCTCCACTTT

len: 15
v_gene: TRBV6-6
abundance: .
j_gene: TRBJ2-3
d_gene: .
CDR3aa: CASTNPQGSTDTQYF
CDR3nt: TGTGCCAGCACCAACCCACAGGGTAGCACAGATACGCAGTATTTT

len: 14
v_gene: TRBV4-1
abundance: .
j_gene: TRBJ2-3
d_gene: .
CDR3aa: CASSQGETADTQYF
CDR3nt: TGCGCCAGCAGCCAAGGGGAGACGGCAGATACGCAGTATTTT

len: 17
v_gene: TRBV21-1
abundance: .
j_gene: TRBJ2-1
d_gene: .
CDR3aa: CASTIDSGTGLHNEQFF
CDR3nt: TGTGCCAGCACCATAGACTCCGGAACAGGGCTTCACAATGAGCAGTTCTTC

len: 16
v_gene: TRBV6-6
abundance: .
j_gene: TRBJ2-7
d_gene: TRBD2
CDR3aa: CASSYGRLAGTDEQYF
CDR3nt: TGTGCCAGCAGTTACGGGAGACTAGCAGGAACGGACGAGCAGTACTTC

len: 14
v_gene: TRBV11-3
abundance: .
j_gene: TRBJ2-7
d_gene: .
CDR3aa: CASSLGAGWYEQYF
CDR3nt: TGTGCCAGCAGCTTAGGGGCGGGATGGTACGAGCAGTACTTC

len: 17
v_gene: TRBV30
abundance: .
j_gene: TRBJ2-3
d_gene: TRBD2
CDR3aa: CAWSVMASGGLTDTQYF
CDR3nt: TGTGCCTGGAGTGTAATGGCTAGCGGGGGCCTCACAGATACGCAGTATTTT

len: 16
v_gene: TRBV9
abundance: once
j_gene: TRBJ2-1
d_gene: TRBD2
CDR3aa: CASSAYPGLGYNEQFF
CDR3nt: TGTGCCAGCAGCGCCTACCCGGGACTAGGGTACAATGAGCAGTTCTTC

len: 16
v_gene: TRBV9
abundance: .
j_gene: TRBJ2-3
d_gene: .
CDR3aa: CASSVESRTSTDTQYF
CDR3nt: TGTGCCAGCAGCGTAGAAAGCAGGACTAGCACAGATACGCAGTATTTT

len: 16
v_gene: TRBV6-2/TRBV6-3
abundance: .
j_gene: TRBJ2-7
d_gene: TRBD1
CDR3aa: CASSLLTWTGLGEQYF
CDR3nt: TGTGCCAGCAGCCTTCTCACCTGGACAGGGTTGGGCGAGCAGTACTTC

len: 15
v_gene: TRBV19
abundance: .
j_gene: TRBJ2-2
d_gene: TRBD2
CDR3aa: CASSMAGRGTGELFF
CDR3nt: TGTGCCAGTAGTATGGCCGGGAGGGGCACCGGGGAGCTGTTTTTT

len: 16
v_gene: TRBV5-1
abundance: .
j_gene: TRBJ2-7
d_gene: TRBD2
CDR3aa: CASSQRTSGSPHEQYF
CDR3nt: TGCGCCAGCAGCCAGAGGACTAGCGGGAGTCCCCACGAGCAGTACTTC

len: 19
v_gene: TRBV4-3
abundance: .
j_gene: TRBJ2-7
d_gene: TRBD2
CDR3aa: CASSQGLRLAGGPGYEQYF
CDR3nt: TGCGCCAGCAGCCAAGGACTTAGACTAGCGGGAGGGCCGGGTTACGAGCAGTACTTC

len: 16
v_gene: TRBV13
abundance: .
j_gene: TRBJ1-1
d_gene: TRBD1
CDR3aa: CASSIGTDAGYTEAFF
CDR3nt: TGTGCCAGCAGTATTGGGACAGACGCAGGGTACACTGAAGCTTTCTTT

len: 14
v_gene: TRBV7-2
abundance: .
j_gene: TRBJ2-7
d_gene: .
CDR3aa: CASSLERERYEQYF
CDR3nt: TGTGCCAGCAGCTTAGAACGGGAGAGGTACGAGCAGTACTTC

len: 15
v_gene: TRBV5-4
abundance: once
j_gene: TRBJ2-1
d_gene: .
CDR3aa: CASSHPLRGRNEQFF
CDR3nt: TGTGCCAGCAGCCATCCCCTCCGGGGTCGGAATGAGCAGTTCTTC

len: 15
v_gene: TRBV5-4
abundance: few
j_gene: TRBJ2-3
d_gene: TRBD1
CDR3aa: CASSLAGGQTDTQYF
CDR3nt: TGTGCCAGCAGCTTGGCAGGGGGCCAGACAGATACGCAGTATTTT

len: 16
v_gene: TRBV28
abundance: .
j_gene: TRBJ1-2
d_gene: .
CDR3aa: CASRNPGGRGHYGYTF
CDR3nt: TGTGCCAGCAGAAACCCCGGTGGTCGAGGTCACTATGGCTACACCTTC

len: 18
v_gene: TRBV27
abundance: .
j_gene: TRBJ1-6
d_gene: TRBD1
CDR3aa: CASSLNRPTGALGSPLHF
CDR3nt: TGTGCCAGCAGTTTAAACCGACCGACAGGGGCCTTAGGGTCACCCCTCCACTTT